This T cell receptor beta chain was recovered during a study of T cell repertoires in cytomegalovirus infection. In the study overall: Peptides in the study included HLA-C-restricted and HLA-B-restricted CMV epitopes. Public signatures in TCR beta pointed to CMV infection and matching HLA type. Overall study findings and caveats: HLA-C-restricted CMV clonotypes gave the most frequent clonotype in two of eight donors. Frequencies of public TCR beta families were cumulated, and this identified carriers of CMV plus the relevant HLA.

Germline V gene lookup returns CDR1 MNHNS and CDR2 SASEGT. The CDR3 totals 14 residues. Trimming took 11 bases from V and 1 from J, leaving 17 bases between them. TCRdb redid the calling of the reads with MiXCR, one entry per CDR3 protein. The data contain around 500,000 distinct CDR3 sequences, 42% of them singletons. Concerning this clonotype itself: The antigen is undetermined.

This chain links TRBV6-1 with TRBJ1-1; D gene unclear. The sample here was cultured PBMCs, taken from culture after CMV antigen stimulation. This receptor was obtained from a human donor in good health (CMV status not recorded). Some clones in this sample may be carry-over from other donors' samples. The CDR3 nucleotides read TGTGCCGGAAGTCGGAATGGAGGGAACACTGAAGCTTTCTTT. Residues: CAGSRNGGNTEAFF.